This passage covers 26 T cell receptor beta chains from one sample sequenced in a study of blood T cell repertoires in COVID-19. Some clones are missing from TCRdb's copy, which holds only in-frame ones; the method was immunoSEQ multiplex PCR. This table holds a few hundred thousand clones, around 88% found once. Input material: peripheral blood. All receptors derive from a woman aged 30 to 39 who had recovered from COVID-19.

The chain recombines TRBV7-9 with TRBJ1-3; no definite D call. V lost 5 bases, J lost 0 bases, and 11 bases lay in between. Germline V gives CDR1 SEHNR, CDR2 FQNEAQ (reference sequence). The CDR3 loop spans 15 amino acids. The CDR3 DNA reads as TGTGCCAGCAGCCGAACGGGGATCTCTGGAAACACCATATATTTT. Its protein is CASSRTGISGNTIYF.

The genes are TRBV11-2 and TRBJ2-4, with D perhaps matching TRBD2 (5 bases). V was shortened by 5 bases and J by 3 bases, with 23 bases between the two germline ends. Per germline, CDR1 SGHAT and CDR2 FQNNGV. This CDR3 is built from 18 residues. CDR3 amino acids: CASSPRRAGEVVKNIQYF. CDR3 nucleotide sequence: TGTGCCAGCAGCCCACGTCGGGCGGGCGAGGTGGTCAAAAACATTCAGTACTTC.

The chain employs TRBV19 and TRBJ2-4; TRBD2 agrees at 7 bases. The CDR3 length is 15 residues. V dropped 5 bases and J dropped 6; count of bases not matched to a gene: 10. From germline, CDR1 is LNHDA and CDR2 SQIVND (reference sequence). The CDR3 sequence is CASSHERGRRNIQYF. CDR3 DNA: TGTGCCAGTAGTCATGAGCGGGGACGAAGAAACATTCAGTACTTC.

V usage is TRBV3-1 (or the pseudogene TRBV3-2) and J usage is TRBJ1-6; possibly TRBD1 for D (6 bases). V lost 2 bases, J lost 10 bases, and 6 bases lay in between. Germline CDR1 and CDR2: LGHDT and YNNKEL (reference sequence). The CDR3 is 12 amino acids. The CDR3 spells CASSQQGSPLHF. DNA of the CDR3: TGTGCCAGCAGCCAACAGGGGTCACCCCTCCACTTT.

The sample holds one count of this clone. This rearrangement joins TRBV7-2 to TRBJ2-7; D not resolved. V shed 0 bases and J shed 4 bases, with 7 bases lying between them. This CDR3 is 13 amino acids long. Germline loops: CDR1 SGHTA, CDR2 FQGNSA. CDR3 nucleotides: TGTGCCAGCAGCTTAGCACAGCTTTACGAGCAGTACTTC. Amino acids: CASSLAQLYEQYF.

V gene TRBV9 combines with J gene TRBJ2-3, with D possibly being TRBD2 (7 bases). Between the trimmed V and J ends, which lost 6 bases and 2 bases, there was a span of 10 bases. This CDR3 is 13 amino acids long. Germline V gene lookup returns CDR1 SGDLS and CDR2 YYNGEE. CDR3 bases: TGTGCCAGCAAAGGGGGGGCCACAGATACGCAGTATTTT. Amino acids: CASKGGATDTQYF.

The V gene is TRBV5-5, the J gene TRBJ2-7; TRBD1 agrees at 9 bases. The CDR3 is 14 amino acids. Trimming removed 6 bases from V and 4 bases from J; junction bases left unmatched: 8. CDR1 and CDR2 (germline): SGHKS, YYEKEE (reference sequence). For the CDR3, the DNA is TGTGCCAGCATCGCTGCCGGGACAGGGTACGAGCAGTACTTC. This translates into CASIAAGTGYEQYF.

The CDR3 is CASSLSEGYGYTF. CDR3 DNA: TGTGCCAGCAGTTTATCCGAGGGCTATGGCTACACCTTC. The chain uses TRBV27 and TRBJ1-2; D gene uncertain. In germline, CDR1 is MNHEY, CDR2 SMNVEV (reference sequence). CDR3 length: 13 residues. Trimming stripped 0 bases from V and 4 bases from J, with 6 bases between.

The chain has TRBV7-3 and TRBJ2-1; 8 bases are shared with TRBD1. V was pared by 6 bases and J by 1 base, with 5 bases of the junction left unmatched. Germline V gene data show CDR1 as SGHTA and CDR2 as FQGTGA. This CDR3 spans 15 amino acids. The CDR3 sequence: CASSLTGGSYNEQFF. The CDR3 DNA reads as TGTGCCAGCAGTCTTACAGGGGGGTCCTACAATGAGCAGTTCTTC.

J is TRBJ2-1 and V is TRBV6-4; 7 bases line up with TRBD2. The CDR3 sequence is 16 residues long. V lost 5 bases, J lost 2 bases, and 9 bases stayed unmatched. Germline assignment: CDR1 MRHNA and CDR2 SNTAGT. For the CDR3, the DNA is TGTGCCAGCAGTATCCCGGGGGGAAAAGCCTACAATGAGCAGTTCTTC. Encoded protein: CASSIPGGKAYNEQFF.

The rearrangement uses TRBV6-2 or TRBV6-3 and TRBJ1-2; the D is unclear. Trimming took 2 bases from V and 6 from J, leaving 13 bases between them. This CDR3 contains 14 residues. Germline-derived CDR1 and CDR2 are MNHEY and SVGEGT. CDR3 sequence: CASSYARARDGYTF. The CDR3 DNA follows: TGTGCCAGCAGTTACGCCCGAGCGAGAGATGGCTACACCTTC.

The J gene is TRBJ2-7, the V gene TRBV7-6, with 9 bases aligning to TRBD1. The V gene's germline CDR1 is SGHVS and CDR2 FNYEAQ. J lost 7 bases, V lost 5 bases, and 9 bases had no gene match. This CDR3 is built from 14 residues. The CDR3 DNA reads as TGTGCCAGCAGCCCCTCGCACAGGGGGCTTGAGCAGTACTTC. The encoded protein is CASSPSHRGLEQYF.

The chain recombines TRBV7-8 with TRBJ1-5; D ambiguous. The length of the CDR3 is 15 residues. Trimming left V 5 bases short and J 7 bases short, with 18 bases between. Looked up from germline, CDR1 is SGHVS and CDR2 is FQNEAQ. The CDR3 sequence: CASSPLWEGGQPQHF. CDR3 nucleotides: TGTGCCAGCAGCCCCCTTTGGGAGGGCGGGCAGCCCCAGCATTTT.

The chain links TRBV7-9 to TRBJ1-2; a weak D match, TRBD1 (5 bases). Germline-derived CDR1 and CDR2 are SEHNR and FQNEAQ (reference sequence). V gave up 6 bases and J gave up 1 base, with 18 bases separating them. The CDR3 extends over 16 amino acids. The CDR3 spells CASRTGGDGFNYGYTF. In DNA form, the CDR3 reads TGTGCCAGCAGGACGGGAGGGGACGGCTTTAACTATGGCTACACCTTC.

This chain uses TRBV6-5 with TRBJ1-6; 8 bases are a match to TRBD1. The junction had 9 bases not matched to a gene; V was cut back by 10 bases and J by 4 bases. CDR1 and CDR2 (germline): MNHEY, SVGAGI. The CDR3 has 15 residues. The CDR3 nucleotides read TGTGCCACTCAGGGGGCCGGTTTTTATAATTCACCCCTCCACTTT. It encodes CATQGAGFYNSPLHF.

The CDR3, as DNA: TGTGCCAGCAACCTTAACGGGGTCGGGGAGCTGTTTTTT. The encoded protein is CASNLNGVGELFF. This chain links TRBV14 with TRBJ2-2, with a possible D match to TRBD2 (5 bases). The CDR3 has 13 residues. Germline-derived CDR1 and CDR2 are SGHDN and FVKESK. V dropped 7 bases and J dropped 7 bases, with 13 bases sitting between them.

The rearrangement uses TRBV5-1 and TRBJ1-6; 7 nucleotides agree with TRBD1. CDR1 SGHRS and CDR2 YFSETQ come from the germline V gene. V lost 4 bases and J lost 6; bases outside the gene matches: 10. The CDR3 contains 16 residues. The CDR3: CASSVEPGQINSPLHF. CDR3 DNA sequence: TGCGCCAGCAGCGTCGAACCGGGACAGATTAATTCACCCCTCCACTTT.

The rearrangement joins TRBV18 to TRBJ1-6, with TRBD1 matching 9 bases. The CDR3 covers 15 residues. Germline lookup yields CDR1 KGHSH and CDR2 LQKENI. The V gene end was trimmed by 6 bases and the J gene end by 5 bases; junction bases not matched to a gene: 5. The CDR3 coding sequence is TGTGCCAGCTCCAAGGGACAGGGAAATAATTCACCCCTCCACTTT. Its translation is CASSKGQGNNSPLHF. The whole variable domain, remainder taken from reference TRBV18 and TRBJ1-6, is NAGVMQNPRHLVRRRGQEARLRCSPMKGHSHVYWYRQLPEEGLKFMVYLQKENIIDESGMPKERFSAEFPKEGPSILRIQQVVRGDSAAYFCASSKGQGNNSPLHFGNGTRLTVT.

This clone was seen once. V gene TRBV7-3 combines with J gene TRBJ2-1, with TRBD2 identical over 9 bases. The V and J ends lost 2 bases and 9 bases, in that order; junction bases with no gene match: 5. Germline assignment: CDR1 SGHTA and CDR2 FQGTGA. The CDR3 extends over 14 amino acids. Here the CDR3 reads CASSLGGRDGEQFF. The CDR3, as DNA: TGTGCCAGCAGCTTAGGCGGGAGGGACGGTGAGCAGTTCTTC.

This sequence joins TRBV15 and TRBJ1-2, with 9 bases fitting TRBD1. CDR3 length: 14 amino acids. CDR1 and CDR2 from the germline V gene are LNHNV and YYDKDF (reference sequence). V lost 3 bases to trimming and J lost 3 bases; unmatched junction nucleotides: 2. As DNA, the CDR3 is TGTGCCACCAGCAGTTGGACAGGGGACTATGGCTACACCTTC. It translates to CATSSWTGDYGYTF. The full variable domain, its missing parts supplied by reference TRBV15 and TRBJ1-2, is DAMVIQNPRYQVTQFGKPVTLSCSQTLNHNVMYWYQQKSSQAPKLLFHYYDKDFNNEADTPDNFQSRRPNTSFCFLDIRSPGLGDTAMYLCATSSWTGDYGYTFGSGTRLTVV.

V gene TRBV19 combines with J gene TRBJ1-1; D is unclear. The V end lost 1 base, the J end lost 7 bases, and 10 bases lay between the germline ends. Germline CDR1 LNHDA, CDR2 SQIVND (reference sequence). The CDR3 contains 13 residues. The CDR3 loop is CASSIGQHHEAFF. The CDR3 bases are TGTGCCAGTAGTATAGGTCAACACCATGAAGCTTTCTTT.

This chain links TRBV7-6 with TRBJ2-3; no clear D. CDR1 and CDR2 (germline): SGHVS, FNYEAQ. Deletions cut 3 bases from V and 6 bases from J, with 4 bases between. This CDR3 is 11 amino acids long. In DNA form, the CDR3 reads TGTGCCAGCAGCTTTATGGATACGCAGTATTTT. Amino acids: CASSFMDTQYF.

CDR3 nucleotide sequence: TGTGCCAGCAGAGACAGGGGCGAGCAGTACTTC. Residues: CASRDRGEQYF. V is TRBV2 and J is TRBJ2-7; 8 bases are shared with TRBD1. Germline trimming cut 6 bases from V and 6 bases from J; bases unmatched to any gene: 1. CDR3 length: 11 amino acids. The germline gives CDR1 SNHLY, CDR2 FYNNEI.

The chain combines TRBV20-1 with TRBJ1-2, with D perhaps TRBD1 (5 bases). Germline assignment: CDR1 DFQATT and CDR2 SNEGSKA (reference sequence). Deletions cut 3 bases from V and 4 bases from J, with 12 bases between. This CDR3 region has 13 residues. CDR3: CSASTGTIYGYTF. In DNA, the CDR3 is TGCAGTGCTAGTACAGGAACCATCTATGGCTACACCTTC.

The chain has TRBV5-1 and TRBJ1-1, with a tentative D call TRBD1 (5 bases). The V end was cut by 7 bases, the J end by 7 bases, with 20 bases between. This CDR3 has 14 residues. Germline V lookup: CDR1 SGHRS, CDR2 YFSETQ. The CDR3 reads CASRMRGVNDEAFF. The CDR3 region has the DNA TGCGCCAGCCGGATGCGGGGGGTGAATGATGAAGCTTTCTTT.

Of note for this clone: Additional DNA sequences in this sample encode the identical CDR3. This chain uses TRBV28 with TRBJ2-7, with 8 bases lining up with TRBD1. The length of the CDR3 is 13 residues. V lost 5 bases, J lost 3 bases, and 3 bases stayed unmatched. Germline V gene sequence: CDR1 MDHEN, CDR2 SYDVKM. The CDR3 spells CASSPDRGYEQYF. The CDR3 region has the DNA TGTGCCAGCAGTCCTGACAGGGGCTACGAGCAGTACTTC. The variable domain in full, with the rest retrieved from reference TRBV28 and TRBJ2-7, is DVKVTQSSRYLVKRTGEKVFLECVQDMDHENMFWYRQDPGLGLRLIYFSYDVKMKEKGDIPEGYSVSREKKERFSLILESASTNQTSMYLCASSPDRGYEQYFGPGTRLTVT.